The 30 T cell receptor beta chains given below trace back to one sample, sequenced in a study of T cells in Graves' hyperthyroidism and ophthalmopathy. What was amplified from RNA transcripts were TCR beta CDR3 regions. Using the HTBI primer set, a first-round RT-PCR was run on the TCR CDR3. TCRdb redid the calling of the multiplex PCR reads with MiXCR, one entry per CDR3 protein. The sample lists some 720,000 distinct CDR3 sequences, roughly 17% occurring once. The specimen was blood. Source of these receptors: a man aged 18 to 29 with Graves' hyperthyroidism.

This clonotype has ten or more counts. The chain carries TRBV20-1 and TRBJ2-3, with D possibly being TRBD1 or TRBD2 (5 bases each). The CDR3 contains 16 residues. The V gene's germline CDR1 is DFQATT and CDR2 SNEGSKA (reference sequence). The V end was cut by 5 bases, the J end by 6 bases, with 24 bases between. CDR3 protein: CSADRVSGPIPDTQYF. DNA for the CDR3: TGCAGTGCTGACCGGGTCTCGGGGCCCATTCCGGATACGCAGTATTTT.

The CDR3 spells CSARGVGTSGSTDTQYF. As DNA, the CDR3 is TGCAGTGCTAGAGGGGTTGGGACTAGCGGGAGCACAGATACGCAGTATTTT. The V call is TRBV20-1, the J call TRBJ2-3; 12 bases agree with TRBD2. The J segment lost 0 bases and the V segment lost 1 base, leaving 5 bases of the junction unmatched. The CDR3 consists of 17 residues. Germline CDR1 and CDR2: DFQATT and SNEGSKA (reference sequence).

The chain combines TRBV19 with TRBJ2-3; 8 nucleotides align to TRBD2. CDR3 size: 14 residues. The V gene's germline CDR1 is LNHDA and CDR2 SQIVND (reference sequence). J lost 4 bases, V lost 5 bases, and 5 bases had no gene match. This CDR3 reads CASSRVGRADTQYF. In DNA, the CDR3 is TGTGCCAGTAGTCGGGTCGGGAGGGCAGATACGCAGTATTTT.

This clonotype was seen at least ten times. The chain employs TRBV13 and TRBJ2-1; possible D gene TRBD1, 6 bases. The germline CDR1 and CDR2 sequences are PRHDT and FYEKMQ (reference sequence). The CDR3 is made up of 14 amino acids. Trimming pared 4 bases from V and 5 bases from J, leaving 12 bases between. Written as DNA, the CDR3 is TGTGCCAGCAGCTGGCCAGGGGACGACAATGAGCAGTTCTTC. It encodes CASSWPGDDNEQFF.

This clonotype occurred many times. V usage is TRBV28 and J usage is TRBJ2-7; TRBD1 aligns across 8 bases. The CDR3 sequence is 14 residues long. V lost 6 bases to trimming and J lost 4 bases; unmatched junction nucleotides: 8. Per germline, CDR1 MDHEN and CDR2 SYDVKM. As DNA, the CDR3 is TGTGCCAGCAGGTCGGGACAGGCGACGTACGAGCAGTACTTC. Its protein product is CASRSGQATYEQYF.

The V and J genes are TRBV20-1 and TRBJ1-1; tentative D call: TRBD1 (5 bases). The germline V gene has CDR1 DFQATT and CDR2 SNEGSKA (reference sequence). Trimming shortened V by 4 bases and J by 5 bases, and 11 bases separated the two germline ends. The CDR3 totals 12 residues. The CDR3 is CSAIGDGTEAFF. As DNA, the CDR3 is TGCAGTGCTATAGGGGACGGGACTGAAGCTTTCTTT.

This clonotype was counted ten times or more. The chain combines TRBV12-3 or TRBV12-4 with TRBJ2-1; 8 nucleotides line up with TRBD2. J gave up 6 bases and V 1 base, and 5 bases lay outside the gene matches. This CDR3 spans 15 amino acids. CDR3 bases: TGTGCCAGCAGTTTAGTCCGGGGGGGGTTCAATGAGCAGTTCTTC. Translated: CASSLVRGGFNEQFF.

This clonotype has more than one count but fewer than ten. The V call is TRBV5-1, the J call TRBJ2-7; 7 nucleotides align to TRBD1. CDR1 is SGHRS and CDR2 is YFSETQ in the germline V gene. Trimming at V came to 4 bases and at J to 2 bases, leaving 6 bases not matched to a gene. The CDR3 covers 14 residues. The CDR3 sequence is CASSPTGFAYEQYF. In DNA form, the CDR3 reads TGCGCCAGCAGCCCGACAGGGTTCGCCTACGAGCAGTACTTC.

The V call is TRBV6-1, the J call TRBJ2-7; tentatively, D is TRBD1 (6 bases). V was trimmed by 6 bases and J by 4 bases, leaving 16 bases between them. The germline CDR1 and CDR2 sequences are MNHNS and SASEGT. The CDR3 sequence is 14 residues long. The CDR3 region is CASSQLLGAYEQYF. The DNA of the CDR3 is TGTGCCAGCAGCCAACTGCTGGGGGCGTACGAGCAGTACTTC.

The chain recombines TRBV7-9 with TRBJ2-5; 12 nucleotides agree with TRBD2. V trimming: 1 base; J trimming: 5 bases; junction bases outside the gene matches: 5. The CDR3 loop spans 16 amino acids. From germline, CDR1 is SEHNR and CDR2 FQNEAQ (reference sequence). The CDR3 reads CASSLGGLAGWETQYF. CDR3 nucleotides: TGTGCCAGCAGCTTAGGCGGACTAGCGGGATGGGAGACCCAGTACTTC. Supplemented by reference TRBV7-9 and TRBJ2-5, the full variable domain reads DTGVSQNPRHKITKRGQNVTFRCDPISEHNRLYWYRQTLGQGPEFLTYFQNEAQLEKSRLLSDRFSAERPKGSFSTLEIQRTEQGDSAMYLCASSLGGLAGWETQYFGPGTRLLVL.

This clonotype has a count of ten or more. This rearrangement joins TRBV28 to TRBJ1-1; D uncertain. Trimming took off 5 bases at V and 1 base at J, with 5 bases between the two ends. The CDR3 spans 12 residues. Germline CDR1 MDHEN, CDR2 SYDVKM. CDR3 nucleotide sequence: TGTGCCAGCAGTATACAGAACACTGAAGCTTTCTTT. Translating it yields CASSIQNTEAFF.

This clonotype was found a few times. The chain uses TRBV12-3 or TRBV12-4 and TRBJ2-5; 11 positions agree with TRBD2. Trimming at V came to 5 bases and at J to 3 bases, leaving 5 bases not matched to a gene. There are 15 residues in the CDR3. The chain's CDR3 is CASSDSGGVKETQYF. The CDR3 bases are TGTGCCAGCAGTGATAGCGGGGGGGTCAAAGAGACCCAGTACTTC.

This clonotype appeared many times. This rearrangement joins TRBV3-1 to TRBJ2-5; D is ambiguous. V shed 0 bases and J shed 1 base, with 6 bases lying between them. There are 14 residues in the CDR3. Germline CDR1 and CDR2: LGHDT and YNNKEL (reference sequence). DNA for the CDR3: TGTGCCAGCAGCCAAGATTCAGTCCAAGAGACCCAGTACTTC. Translated: CASSQDSVQETQYF.

The J gene is TRBJ2-3, the V gene TRBV29-1; 7 bases align to TRBD2. Germline assignment: CDR1 SQVTM and CDR2 ANQGSEA. This CDR3 is built from 15 residues. The V gene end was trimmed by 8 bases and the J gene end by 4 bases; junction bases not matched to a gene: 15. The CDR3 protein is CSPPPSGIRADTQYF. CDR3 DNA: TGCAGCCCCCCGCCCAGCGGGATTAGGGCAGATACGCAGTATTTT.

This clonotype was recorded at least ten times. J is TRBJ2-1 and V is TRBV24-1, with D unresolved. This CDR3 region has 11 residues. The germline gives CDR1 KGHDR, CDR2 SFDVKD. Trimming took off 5 bases at V and 4 bases at J, with 2 bases between the two ends. CDR3 sequence (DNA): TGTGCCACCAGTGGGTACAATGAGCAGTTCTTC. Translated: CATSGYNEQFF.

As DNA, the CDR3 is TGTGCCAGCAGCGACAGGGTAAAAGCCGGGGAGCTGTTTTTT. Its protein is CASSDRVKAGELFF. This chain links TRBV11-3 with TRBJ2-2; TRBD1 aligns across 7 bases. The V gene's germline CDR1 is SGHNT and CDR2 YENEEA. Trimming cost V 5 bases and J 6 bases; bases outside gene matches: 6. The CDR3 totals 14 residues.

In its sample, this clonotype was seen a few times. The chain is built from TRBV7-9 and TRBJ2-1, with 11 bases identical to TRBD2. Germline CDR1 SEHNR, CDR2 FQNEAQ (reference sequence). This CDR3 spans 18 amino acids. With 5 bases clipped from V and 0 bases from J, the junction kept 9 bases outside the gene matches. DNA for the CDR3: TGTGCCAGCAGCGAATACGGACTAGCGGGCAGCTCCTACAATGAGCAGTTCTTC. Amino acid sequence: CASSEYGLAGSSYNEQFF.

The chain joins TRBV11-2 to TRBJ2-7; 9 bases agree with TRBD2. This CDR3 is 16 amino acids long. V dropped 0 bases and J dropped 7; count of bases not matched to a gene: 10. The germline CDR1 and CDR2 sequences are SGHAT and FQNNGV. In nucleotides, the CDR3 is TGTGCCAGCAGCTTAGATCAATTAGCGGGAGTGAGGGAGCAGTACTTC. Protein sequence: CASSLDQLAGVREQYF.

This clonotype was seen at least ten times. The chain carries TRBV27 and TRBJ2-7; D gene uncertain. V lost 4 bases to trimming and J lost 0 bases, with 16 bases between them. CDR3 size: 16 residues. Germline lookup yields CDR1 MNHEY and CDR2 SMNVEV (reference sequence). The chain's CDR3 is CASSYSSGQVSYEQYF. CDR3 in DNA: TGTGCCAGCAGTTACTCTAGTGGTCAGGTCTCCTACGAGCAGTACTTC.

This clonotype was found many times. The rearrangement links TRBV6-1 to TRBJ2-7; 7 bases are shared with TRBD1. There are 14 residues in the CDR3. Germline V lookup: CDR1 MNHNS, CDR2 SASEGT. V lost 8 bases, J lost 2 bases, and 9 bases stayed unmatched. Here the CDR3 reads CASWKGGQPYEQYF. In DNA form, the CDR3 reads TGTGCCAGCTGGAAAGGGGGACAGCCCTACGAGCAGTACTTC.

The V call is TRBV5-6, the J call TRBJ1-5; a possible D gene is TRBD1 (6 bases). This CDR3 region has 16 residues. Germline CDR1 is SGHDT and CDR2 is YYEEEE. Trimming removed 3 bases from V and 3 bases from J, with 16 bases in between. Here the CDR3 reads CASSWRGSGVNQPQHF. The DNA of the CDR3 is TGTGCCAGCAGCTGGCGGGGGTCAGGGGTCAATCAGCCCCAGCATTTT.

This clonotype has at least ten counts. The rearrangement joins TRBV11-2 to TRBJ2-7; D unresolved. This CDR3 comprises 12 residues. Germline-derived CDR1 and CDR2 are SGHAT and FQNNGV. The germline V and J ends were trimmed by 1 base and 5 bases, with 6 bases remaining between them. CDR3 in DNA: TGTGCCAGCAGCTTAGTCTGGGACGAGCAGTACTTC. This encodes CASSLVWDEQYF.

This chain connects TRBV7-2 to TRBJ2-6; D is ambiguous. Germline V gene lookup returns CDR1 SGHTA and CDR2 FQGNSA. The CDR3 contains 17 residues. The V and J ends lost 4 bases and 1 base respectively, with 14 bases between them. The CDR3 sequence is CASSSRPVRSGANVLTF. The CDR3, as DNA: TGTGCCAGCAGCTCGAGACCAGTCAGGTCTGGGGCCAACGTCCTGACTTTC.

In this sample, this clonotype turned up many times. The chain combines TRBV11-1 with TRBJ2-7, with TRBD2 matching 10 bases. The CDR3 runs 17 residues. V lost 2 bases to trimming and J lost 4 bases; unmatched junction nucleotides: 11. The V gene's germline CDR1 is SGHAT and CDR2 FQDESV (reference sequence). The CDR3: CASSLPGGLAEPYEQYF. The CDR3, as DNA: TGTGCCAGCAGCTTACCTGGAGGACTAGCGGAGCCATACGAGCAGTACTTC.

This chain uses TRBV4-2 with TRBJ2-1; the D is unclear. The CDR3 runs 16 residues. Germline V CDR1 and CDR2: LGHNA, YNFKEQ. V lost 0 bases and J 0 bases, leaving 9 bases between the germline ends. The CDR3 region is CASSQDLLLSYNEQFF. CDR3 nucleotide sequence: TGTGCCAGCAGCCAAGACCTACTACTCTCCTACAATGAGCAGTTCTTC.

This clonotype showed up many times. V usage is TRBV20-1 and J usage is TRBJ1-1; D unclear. CDR1 and CDR2 (germline): DFQATT, SNEGSKA (reference sequence). The CDR3 has 12 residues. The ends were cut back, 7 bases at V and 0 bases at J, with 9 bases in the middle. Written as DNA, the CDR3 is TGCAGTGGTATCTTGCTGAACACTGAAGCTTTCTTT. Its protein product is CSGILLNTEAFF.

Many counts were recorded for this clonotype. This chain connects TRBV30 to TRBJ1-1; TRBD1 is a possible D gene (5 bases). Trimming stripped 2 bases from V and 6 bases from J, with 16 bases between. Germline V gene data show CDR1 as GTSNPN and CDR2 as SVGIG (reference sequence). The CDR3 loop spans 14 amino acids. CDR3 coding DNA: TGTGCCTGGAGTATGGGTAAGGGGACGGCTGAAGCTTTCTTT. Protein: CAWSMGKGTAEAFF.

Many counts were recorded for this clonotype. The V call is TRBV5-1, the J call TRBJ1-1, with 9 bases matching TRBD1. CDR1 and CDR2 (germline): SGHRS, YFSETQ. There are 12 residues in the CDR3. Trimming cost V 5 bases and J 10 bases; bases outside gene matches: 6. The CDR3 here is CASSTGGRVAFF. DNA of the CDR3: TGCGCCAGCAGTACAGGGGGCCGCGTAGCTTTCTTT.

J is TRBJ1-5 and V is TRBV29-1; 7 bases line up with TRBD1. Germline CDR1 reads SQVTM; CDR2 reads ANQGSEA. Trimming took 5 bases from V and 6 from J; bases not matched to a gene: 7. The CDR3 covers 13 residues. The CDR3 nucleotides read TGCAGCGTTATAACAGGGGTGGCTCAGCCCCAGCATTTT. The encoded protein is CSVITGVAQPQHF. The full variable domain, its missing parts supplied by reference TRBV29-1 and TRBJ1-5, is SAVISQKPSRDICQRGTSLTIQCQVDSQVTMMFWYRQQPGQSLTLIATANQGSEATYESGFVIDKFPISRPNLTFSTLTVSNMSPEDSSIYLCSVITGVAQPQHFGDGTRLSIL.

The chain is built from TRBV12-3 or TRBV12-4 and TRBJ1-4; tentatively, D is TRBD1 (6 bases). The V and J ends lost 3 bases and 4 bases respectively, with 9 bases between them. CDR3 length equals 14 residues. CDR3: CASSFDRFNEKLFF. For the CDR3, the DNA is TGTGCCAGCAGTTTTGACAGGTTTAATGAAAAACTGTTTTTT.